The 18 T cell receptor beta chains reported below all come from one sample, sequenced in a study of T cells after yellow fever vaccination. TCRdb called the 5' RACE reads again in MiXCR, with one record for every CDR3 protein. The sample contains 100,000 to 150,000 distinct CDR3 sequences, approximately 7% of which appear only once. The sample consisted of CD4+ T cells sorted from PBMCs, taken around 10 days after the first yellow fever vaccination. Every receptor here comes from a man aged 18 to 35 who received the YFV17D yellow fever vaccine.

Many counts were recorded for this clonotype. The chain is built from TRBV5-1 and TRBJ2-3, with D possibly being TRBD2 (5 bases). With 4 bases removed from V and 5 bases from J, the gap between germline ends came to 14 bases. Per germline, CDR1 SGHRS and CDR2 YFSETQ. This CDR3 comprises 14 residues. CDR3 in amino acids: CASSPDDGEDTQYF. The CDR3 nucleotides read TGCGCCAGCAGCCCGGACGACGGGGAAGATACGCAGTATTTT.

This clonotype was detected many times. The chain combines TRBV6-5 with TRBJ2-6, with D possibly being TRBD1 (5 bases). CDR3 size: 17 residues. Germline loops: CDR1 MNHEY, CDR2 SVGAGI. V was shortened by 0 bases and J by 1 base, with 10 bases between the two germline ends. In DNA form, the CDR3 reads TGTGCCAGCAGTTACTCGTTCTCAGGGTCTGGGGCCAACGTCCTGACTTTC. Its protein product is CASSYSFSGSGANVLTF.

J is TRBJ1-3 and V is TRBV4-1; D gene ambiguous. There are 13 residues in the CDR3. Between the trimmed V and J ends, which lost 3 bases and 8 bases, there was a span of 11 bases. The germline V gene encodes CDR1 MGHRA and CDR2 YSYEKL. CDR3: CASSQLCVDTIYF. CDR3 DNA: TGCGCCAGCAGCCAGTTGTGTGTCGACACCATATATTTT.

This clonotype has a count of ten or more. The chain recombines TRBV7-3 with TRBJ2-3, with unresolved D. Germline loops: CDR1 SGHTA, CDR2 FQGTGA. Trimming shortened V by 5 bases and J by 5 bases, and 11 bases separated the two germline ends. The CDR3 contains 13 residues. The CDR3 is CASSRIDEDTQYF. DNA of the CDR3: TGTGCCAGCAGCCGTATCGATGAAGATACGCAGTATTTT.

This clonotype was seen many times. The rearrangement joins TRBV11-2 to TRBJ2-4; D perhaps matches TRBD2 (5 bases). The CDR3 has 18 amino acids. CDR1 is SGHAT, CDR2 FQNNGV, per germline. V lost 2 bases, J lost 1 base, and 18 bases lay in between. CDR3 residues: CASSLPLSSPGAKNIQYF. For the CDR3, the DNA is TGTGCCAGCAGCTTACCCCTTTCCTCCCCGGGGGCCAAAAACATTCAGTACTTC.

This clonotype was counted many times. CDR3: CASSVEGQGEPQHF. The DNA of the CDR3 is TGTGCCAGCAGCGTAGAGGGTCAGGGCGAACCCCAGCATTTT. This chain connects TRBV9 to TRBJ1-5, with a tentative D call TRBD1 (5 bases). Germline V gene lookup returns CDR1 SGDLS and CDR2 YYNGEE. The CDR3 is made up of 14 amino acids. The V and J ends lost 0 bases and 10 bases respectively, with 14 bases between them.

This clonotype was found many times. The chain uses TRBV7-9 and TRBJ2-7; 11 nucleotides match TRBD1. V lost 5 bases to trimming and J lost 3 bases; unmatched junction nucleotides: 9. The germline V gene has CDR1 SEHNR and CDR2 FQNEAQ (reference sequence). The CDR3 spans 16 residues. The CDR3: CASSIEDRGLDYEQYF. In DNA, the CDR3 is TGTGCCAGCAGCATAGAGGACAGGGGGCTGGACTACGAGCAGTACTTC.

This clonotype was found many times. The V gene is TRBV24-1, the J gene TRBJ2-2, with 7 bases that match TRBD1. Trimming at V came to 10 bases and at J to 7 bases, leaving 14 bases not matched to a gene. The CDR3 sequence is 15 residues long. CDR1 and CDR2 (germline): KGHDR, SFDVKD. The CDR3: CATRPDGDSSGELFF. The DNA of the CDR3 is TGTGCCACGAGGCCCGACGGGGACAGTAGCGGGGAGCTGTTTTTT.

In this sample, this clonotype turned up many times. The rearrangement joins TRBV29-1 to TRBJ2-3; no clear D gene. CDR3 size: 13 residues. The V and J ends lost 3 bases and 7 bases respectively, with 14 bases between them. CDR1 and CDR2 from the germline V gene are SQVTM and ANQGSEA. CDR3 sequence: CSVEWTAKNTQYF. The DNA of the CDR3 is TGCAGCGTTGAGTGGACGGCAAAGAATACGCAGTATTTT.

The chain employs TRBV5-6 and TRBJ1-4; possible D gene TRBD1, 5 bases. The germline V and J ends were trimmed by 1 base and 2 bases, with 9 bases remaining between them. The CDR3 covers 15 residues. Per the germline V gene, CDR1 is SGHDT and CDR2 is YYEEEE. CDR3 nucleotide sequence: TGTGCCAGCAGCTTGTATCAGGGTACTAATGAAAAACTGTTTTTT. Amino acids: CASSLYQGTNEKLFF.

This clonotype has at least ten counts. The chain links TRBV20-1 to TRBJ2-2; no definite D call. CDR1 and CDR2 (germline): DFQATT, SNEGSKA (reference sequence). There are 13 residues in the CDR3. The V end was cut by 3 bases, the J end by 6 bases, with 11 bases between. The CDR3 coding sequence is TGCAGTGCTAGTGGGCGAAGTGCCGGGGAGCTGTTTTTT. Translated, it gives CSASGRSAGELFF.

In its sample, this clonotype was seen many times. The rearrangement links TRBV18 to TRBJ2-3; D not resolved. The CDR3 covers 15 residues. CDR1 is KGHSH and CDR2 is LQKENI in the germline V gene. The V end was cut by 1 base, the J end by 0 bases, with 8 bases between. The CDR3 loop reads CASSPQGTSTDTQYF. The DNA for the CDR3 is TGTGCCAGCTCACCACAAGGAACTAGCACAGATACGCAGTATTTT.

This clonotype was counted at least ten times. J is TRBJ1-4 and V is TRBV24-1; D ambiguous. V was shortened by 2 bases and J by 8 bases, with 11 bases between the two germline ends. CDR1 KGHDR and CDR2 SFDVKD come from the germline V gene. The CDR3 length is 14 residues. The CDR3 region has the DNA TGTGCCACCAGTGATTCGTCAGGTCGAGAAAAACTGTTTTTT. Amino acid sequence: CATSDSSGREKLFF.

The CDR3 here is CASSQGASATNEKLFF. For the CDR3, the DNA is TGCGCCAGCAGCCAAGGTGCCAGCGCAACTAATGAAAAACTGTTTTTT. The chain employs TRBV4-3 and TRBJ1-4; no definite D call. The germline CDR1 and CDR2 sequences are LGHNA and YSLEER. V lost 1 base, J lost 0 bases, and 9 bases lay in between. The CDR3 sequence is 16 residues long.

This clonotype appeared many times. V gene TRBV25-1 combines with J gene TRBJ2-5; tentative D call: TRBD1 (6 bases). Germline V lookup: CDR1 MGHDK, CDR2 SYGVNS. Trimming removed 8 bases at V and 10 bases at J, with 14 bases between. This CDR3 is 11 amino acids long. The CDR3 nucleotides are TGTGCCAGCGTGTACATGGGACACCAGTACTTC. Protein: CASVYMGHQYF.

This clonotype was found many times. The gene calls are TRBV5-5 and TRBJ2-5; D may be TRBD1 or TRBD2 (5 bases each). The CDR3 contains 14 residues. V lost 4 bases, J lost 2 bases, and 12 bases lay in between. Germline V gene data show CDR1 as SGHKS and CDR2 as YYEKEE (reference sequence). The CDR3 region has the DNA TGTGCCAGCAGCCAGGGACCGATGCAAGAGACCCAGTACTTC. This codes for CASSQGPMQETQYF.

This clonotype was observed at least ten times. The CDR3 reads CASSPRESDGYTF. CDR3 coding DNA: TGTGCCAGCTCACCCAGGGAATCGGACGGCTACACCTTC. V and J are TRBV18 and TRBJ1-2; weak D call: TRBD1 (5 bases). CDR3 length: 13 residues. V lost 3 bases and J 8 bases, leaving 13 bases between the germline ends. Germline loops: CDR1 KGHSH, CDR2 LQKENI.

This clonotype was observed a handful of times. The chain is built from TRBV4-2 and TRBJ2-2; TRBD2 might be the D (5 bases). Per the germline V gene, CDR1 is LGHNA and CDR2 is YNFKEQ. Deletions cut 0 bases from V and 1 base from J, with 18 bases between. The CDR3 extends over 19 amino acids. CDR3 bases: TGTGCCAGCAGCCAAGATAGGGTCAGGAGTACTAGGAACACCGGGGAGCTGTTTTTT. Residues: CASSQDRVRSTRNTGELFF.